This T cell receptor (beta chain) stems from a study of cytomegalovirus exposure and HLA in healthy donors. On the study more broadly: A subsequent analysis stated that the 100 to 150 validation repertoires were run on the same platform as the roughly 710 first-cohort repertoires.

The CDR3 covers 15 residues. The table came from immunoSEQ multiplex PCR; TCRdb's copy has only in-frame clones and leaves some out. The sample has approximately 200,000 clones, around 83% seen once. Regarding the study as a whole: Cytomegalovirus status was reportedly diagnosed by the classifier with high sensitivity and specificity.

On this clone itself: No antigen is known for it.

The J gene is TRBJ1-1, the V gene TRBV21-1; the table's TRBD1 call for D was not verified on the DNA. TRBV21-1 is shown as a pseudogene. This TCR came from a woman in her 30s in good health and CMV-seropositive. The sequencing input was PBMCs. The CDR3 DNA is TGTGCCAGCAGCAAAGTACCCCTACAGGGCCCTGAAGCTTTCTTT. This translates into CASSKVPLQGPEAFF.